The 30 T cell receptor beta chains presented below share a single source sample, sequenced in a study of memory CD4+ T cells and cytomegalovirus serostatus. Single viable CD3+CD4+CD8-CD45RO+ cells were sorted as the memory CD4+ T cells. Produced via immunoSEQ multiplex PCR; TCRdb's table is partial and in-frame only. The sample includes tens of thousands of clones, 82% of them seen just once. Sequenced material: memory CD4+ T cells from blood. These receptors came from an adult in good health and CMV-seronegative.

The CDR3 sequence: CASSRDRGTDTQYF. The DNA for the CDR3 is TGTGCCAGCAGTCGGGACAGGGGCACAGATACGCAGTATTTT. The V call is TRBV27, the J call TRBJ2-3; TRBD1 matches at 9 bases. V shed 5 bases, J shed 1 base, and the junction held 1 base outside the gene matches. The CDR3 extends over 14 amino acids. Germline lookup yields CDR1 MNHEY and CDR2 SMNVEV (reference sequence).

V is TRBV2 and J is TRBJ2-2; no firm D call. This CDR3 is built from 13 residues. The V end was cut by 6 bases, the J end by 7 bases, with 12 bases between. Germline CDR1 and CDR2: SNHLY and FYNNEI. The chain's CDR3 is CASSLSSFGELFF. The CDR3 bases are TGTGCCAGCAGCCTTTCCTCGTTCGGGGAGCTGTTTTTT.

The V call is TRBV16, the J call TRBJ1-2; D call uncertain. The CDR3 totals 13 residues. Germline V gives CDR1 KGHSY, CDR2 FQNENV. Between the trimmed V and J ends, which lost 0 bases and 2 bases, there was a span of 4 bases. This CDR3 is CASSQSGNYGYTF. CDR3 sequence (DNA): TGTGCCAGCAGCCAATCTGGGAACTATGGCTACACCTTC.

The chain joins TRBV7-8 to TRBJ1-4, with a weak D call TRBD1 (5 bases). CDR1 and CDR2 (germline): SGHVS, FQNEAQ. Between the trimmed V and J ends, which lost 5 bases and 4 bases, there was a span of 11 bases. The CDR3 runs 14 residues. CDR3 in DNA: TGTGCCAGCAGCGCCCTAAGGGGTAATGAAAAACTGTTTTTT. Its protein product is CASSALRGNEKLFF.

This rearrangement joins TRBV29-1 to TRBJ1-6, with 7 bases matching TRBD1. CDR1 SQVTM and CDR2 ANQGSEA come from the germline V gene. CDR3 length: 13 amino acids. With V trimmed by 1 base and J by 7 bases, 1 base remained unmatched. The CDR3 nucleotides read TGCAGCGTTGAAGTAGGGGGCAATTCACCCCTCCACTTT. It translates to CSVEVGGNSPLHF.

V gene TRBV2 combines with J gene TRBJ1-6; 7 positions match TRBD1. The germline V gene has CDR1 SNHLY and CDR2 FYNNEI. There are 14 residues in the CDR3. V was clipped by 6 bases and J by 7 bases; unmatched bases: 6. The CDR3 loop is CASRMGQPNSPLHF. In DNA, the CDR3 is TGTGCCAGCAGAATGGGACAGCCGAATTCACCCCTCCACTTT.

The chain couples TRBV6-1 to TRBJ1-5; D gene uncertain. CDR3 size: 17 residues. Per germline, CDR1 MNHNS and CDR2 SASEGT. The ends were cut back, 3 bases at V and 4 bases at J, with 19 bases in the middle. The CDR3 loop is CASSEARSRTVNQPQHF. The DNA for the CDR3 is TGTGCCAGCAGTGAGGCTAGAAGTCGGACGGTGAATCAGCCCCAGCATTTT.

The genes are TRBV6-1 and TRBJ1-3; TRBD1 aligns across 8 bases. CDR3 size: 14 residues. Germline V gene lookup returns CDR1 MNHNS and CDR2 SASEGT. With 7 bases clipped from V and 0 bases from J, the junction kept 2 bases outside the gene matches. The CDR3 region is CASKTGASGNTIYF. The CDR3 bases are TGTGCCAGCAAGACAGGGGCCTCTGGAAACACCATATATTTT.

This clone was seen a few times. The V call is TRBV25-1, the J call TRBJ2-5; tentatively, D is TRBD1 or TRBD2 (7 bases each). Trimming pared 3 bases from V and 5 bases from J, leaving 16 bases between. CDR3 size: 15 residues. Germline values: CDR1 MGHDK, CDR2 SYGVNS. CDR3 residues: CASSDSSRGGETQYF. CDR3 coding DNA: TGTGCCAGCAGTGATAGTTCCAGGGGGGGTGAGACCCAGTACTTC.

As DNA, the CDR3 is TGTGCCAGCAGCCAAGACAGGGCGTTCTACAATGAGCAGTTCTTC. This encodes CASSQDRAFYNEQFF. The chain has TRBV4-2 and TRBJ2-1; D is perhaps TRBD1 (5 bases). The CDR3 loop spans 15 amino acids. Germline lookup yields CDR1 LGHNA and CDR2 YNFKEQ. Trimming pared 0 bases from V and 3 bases from J, leaving 9 bases between.

This clone was seen just once. The chain couples TRBV2 to TRBJ1-1; D gene uncertain. Deletions cut 4 bases from V and 2 bases from J, with 2 bases between. Per germline, CDR1 SNHLY and CDR2 FYNNEI. The CDR3 contains 11 residues. The CDR3 coding sequence is TGTGCCAGCAGTGTCAACACTGAAGCTTTCTTT. It is translated as CASSVNTEAFF. The variable domain in full, with the rest retrieved from reference TRBV2 and TRBJ1-1, is EPEVTQTPSHQVTQMGQEVILRCVPISNHLYFYWYRQILGQKVEFLVSFYNNEISEKSEIFDDQFSVERPDGSNFTLKIRSTKLEDSAMYFCASSVNTEAFFGQGTRLTVV.

The chain joins TRBV9 to TRBJ2-5, with 8 bases that match TRBD2. Germline V lookup: CDR1 SGDLS, CDR2 YYNGEE. Germline trimming cut 0 bases from V and 2 bases from J; bases unmatched to any gene: 3. The CDR3 covers 15 residues. The DNA of the CDR3 is TGTGCCAGCAGCGTAGGCGGGGGGAATCAAGAGACCCAGTACTTC. This codes for CASSVGGGNQETQYF.

In nucleotides, the CDR3 is TGTGCCAGCAGCTTAGCTAGCCGGGATACAGATACGCAGTATTTT. Translation: CASSLASRDTDTQYF. The chain links TRBV7-8 to TRBJ2-3; possible D gene TRBD2, 5 bases. V lost 0 bases and J 3 bases, leaving 10 bases between the germline ends. There are 15 residues in the CDR3. Germline V gene lookup returns CDR1 SGHVS and CDR2 FQNEAQ.

The gene calls are TRBV7-8 and TRBJ2-5; 10 bases match TRBD1. The germline V gene has CDR1 SGHVS and CDR2 FQNEAQ. Losses at the gene ends were 4 bases for V and 1 base for J; bases not matched to a gene: 9. The CDR3 is 17 amino acids. CDR3 sequence reads: CASSSPGTGDSQETQYF. As DNA, the CDR3 is TGTGCCAGCAGCTCCCCCGGGACAGGGGACTCCCAAGAGACCCAGTACTTC.

This clone was detected a few times. A read error may produce the germline difference seen at one junction end. The chain employs TRBV5-1 and TRBJ1-2; D is ambiguous. The CDR3 extends over 13 amino acids. Germline CDR1 is SGHRS and CDR2 is YFSETQ. Here the CDR3 reads CASRLDGLSGYTF. The CDR3 bases are TGCGCCAGCAGATTGGACGGGTTGTCTGGCTACACCTTC.

This chain joins TRBV18 and TRBJ1-2, with a possible D match to TRBD1 (6 bases). Trimming stripped 3 bases from V and 8 bases from J, with 16 bases between. This CDR3 is 14 amino acids long. Germline V CDR1 and CDR2: KGHSH, LQKENI. The CDR3 spells CASSPNRDTKGYTF. The DNA for the CDR3 is TGTGCCAGCTCACCCAATCGGGACACCAAAGGCTACACCTTC.

This chain links TRBV6-5 with TRBJ2-5; TRBD1 agrees at 7 bases. Losses at the gene ends were 7 bases for V and 0 bases for J; bases not matched to a gene: 5. This CDR3 comprises 14 residues. Germline lookup yields CDR1 MNHEY and CDR2 SVGAGI. CDR3 loop: CASTYGTDQETQYF. The CDR3 nucleotides are TGTGCCAGCACCTACGGGACAGACCAAGAGACCCAGTACTTC.

V and J are TRBV16 and TRBJ1-5, with 8 positions matching TRBD1. Per the germline V gene, CDR1 is KGHSY and CDR2 is FQNENV. The CDR3 length is 16 residues. J was trimmed by 6 bases and V by 2 bases; bases with no gene match: 9. This chain's CDR3 is CASSQEGQAVRQPQHF. CDR3 nucleotides: TGTGCCAGCAGCCAAGAGGGACAGGCTGTTCGTCAGCCCCAGCATTTT.

The rearrangement uses TRBV7-2 and TRBJ2-7; the match to TRBD1 covers 9 bases. This CDR3 spans 16 amino acids. The germline V gene encodes CDR1 SGHTA and CDR2 FQGNSA. Losses at the gene ends were 0 bases for V and 0 bases for J; bases not matched to a gene: 3. The CDR3 loop reads CASSLARGQGSYEQYF. The CDR3 nucleotides are TGTGCCAGCAGCTTAGCGCGGGGACAGGGCTCCTACGAGCAGTACTTC.

The chain uses TRBV5-1 and TRBJ2-3; 7 bases fit TRBD1. V lost 7 bases to trimming and J lost 1 base; unmatched junction nucleotides: 6. CDR3 size: 14 residues. Germline CDR1 reads SGHRS; CDR2 reads YFSETQ. CDR3 region: CASLDGQGTDTQYF. CDR3 nucleotide sequence: TGCGCCAGCCTAGATGGACAGGGCACAGATACGCAGTATTTT.

V and J are TRBV10-3 and TRBJ2-7; D remains unclear. Germline V gives CDR1 ENHRY, CDR2 SYGVKD. Trimming cost V 3 bases and J 2 bases, with 14 bases left between them. The CDR3 runs to 15 residues. CDR3 DNA sequence: TGTGCCATCAGTGATTATGATTCTGGTACCTACGAGCAGTACTTC. This codes for CAISDYDSGTYEQYF.

For the CDR3, the DNA is TGTGCCTGGAGCGTGCAGACAGGGGGAACTGAAGCTTTCTTT. This codes for CAWSVQTGGTEAFF. The chain couples TRBV30 to TRBJ1-1, with TRBD1 matching over 9 bases. This CDR3 contains 14 residues. Trimming cost V 3 bases and J 5 bases; bases outside gene matches: 7. Germline loops: CDR1 GTSNPN, CDR2 SVGIG (reference sequence).

V usage is TRBV30 and J usage is TRBJ2-7, with D possibly matching TRBD2 (6 bases). Germline V CDR1 and CDR2: GTSNPN, SVGIG (reference sequence). This CDR3 is 13 amino acids long. Deletions cut 5 bases from V and 3 bases from J, with 14 bases between. The DNA of the CDR3 is TGTGCCTGGCGCGGGGAATCCCACTACGAGCAGTACTTC. Translated: CAWRGESHYEQYF.

The CDR3 loop reads CASSLEPTSYNEQFF. In DNA, the CDR3 is TGTGCCAGCAGCTTAGAACCGACCTCCTACAATGAGCAGTTCTTC. This chain joins TRBV11-2 and TRBJ2-1; no clear D gene. Germline CDR1 is SGHAT and CDR2 is FQNNGV. The V gene lost 0 bases and the J gene lost 0 bases, with 6 bases spanning the gap. CDR3 size: 15 residues.

V usage is TRBV7-2 and J usage is TRBJ1-5; the D is unclear. The V gene lost 1 base and the J gene lost 2 bases, with 9 bases spanning the gap. Germline CDR1 SGHTA, CDR2 FQGNSA. CDR3 size: 15 residues. CDR3 nucleotide sequence: TGTGCCAGCAGCTTAGATGTTGGCGGCAATCAGCCCCAGCATTTT. The encoded protein is CASSLDVGGNQPQHF.

V usage is TRBV9 and J usage is TRBJ1-2; D remains ambiguous. From germline, CDR1 is SGDLS and CDR2 YYNGEE. Trimming stripped 3 bases from V and 8 bases from J, with 8 bases between. There are 11 residues in the CDR3. The DNA for the CDR3 is TGTGCCAGCAGCGCCCAACAGGGCTACACCTTC. It codes for CASSAQQGYTF.

This chain uses TRBV4-2 with TRBJ1-2; D possibly corresponds to TRBD1 (5 bases). V was cut by 2 bases and J by 2 bases, with 21 bases left in between. Germline V lookup: CDR1 LGHNA, CDR2 YNFKEQ. The CDR3 runs 18 residues. CDR3 amino acids: CASSQTNPGPPTNYGYTF. The CDR3 nucleotides read TGTGCCAGCAGCCAAACCAATCCGGGACCTCCGACGAACTATGGCTACACCTTC.

This chain connects TRBV7-2 to TRBJ2-2, with 8 bases lining up with TRBD1. V dropped 6 bases and J dropped 6; count of bases not matched to a gene: 9. Germline V CDR1 and CDR2: SGHTA, FQGNSA. The length of the CDR3 is 15 residues. The CDR3, as DNA: TGTGCCAGCAGTCGCACAGGGGGTATCTCCGGGGAGCTGTTTTTT. Protein sequence: CASSRTGGISGELFF.

This chain connects TRBV7-2 to TRBJ2-7; 9 bases map to TRBD2. Germline assignment: CDR1 SGHTA and CDR2 FQGNSA. J lost 3 bases, V lost 4 bases, and 7 bases had no gene match. The length of the CDR3 is 15 residues. Here the CDR3 DNA reads TGTGCCAGCAGCTCCTTACTAGCGGGCAACTACGAGCAGTACTTC. It is translated as CASSSLLAGNYEQYF.

The chain recombines TRBV4-2 with TRBJ2-2; 9 nucleotides align to TRBD2. CDR3 size: 16 residues. The trim removed 4 bases at V and 6 bases at J, leaving 9 bases unmatched. Germline V gives CDR1 LGHNA, CDR2 YNFKEQ. CDR3 amino acids: CASSPGSGGRAGELFF. In nucleotides, the CDR3 is TGTGCCAGCAGCCCTGGAAGCGGGGGGCGGGCCGGGGAGCTGTTTTTT.